This T cell receptor (beta chain) was captured by sequencing in a study of CD8+CD57+ T cells in acquired aplastic anemia. Study summary: Healthy-donor CD4+ cells averaged approximately 10 million reads.

The table lists this clonotype with a few counts. Antigen: not known. CDR3 size: 15 residues. Unmatched junction bases numbered 7, after V lost 1 base and J lost 5 bases. In germline, CDR1 is KGHSH, CDR2 LQKENI. Overall study findings and caveats: It was found that approximately 29 CD8+ CDR3 sequences were shared between patients and controls.

Using genomic DNA as the template, TCR beta VDJ and CDR3 profiling was carried out. A single record per CDR3 protein comes from TCRdb applying MiXCR to the reads. In the table there are some 190,000 distinct CDR3 sequences, 35% to 50% of which are singletons. Sequencing was done on a sample of sorted CD4+, CD8+, or CD8+CD57+ T cells (not recorded which) from PBMCs. This receptor was obtained from a human donor in good health. This chain connects TRBV18 to TRBJ2-7, with 8 positions matching TRBD1. The CDR3 is CASSPQSGQVNEQYF. Written as DNA, the CDR3 is TGTGCCAGCTCACCACAGTCGGGACAGGTTAACGAGCAGTACTTC.